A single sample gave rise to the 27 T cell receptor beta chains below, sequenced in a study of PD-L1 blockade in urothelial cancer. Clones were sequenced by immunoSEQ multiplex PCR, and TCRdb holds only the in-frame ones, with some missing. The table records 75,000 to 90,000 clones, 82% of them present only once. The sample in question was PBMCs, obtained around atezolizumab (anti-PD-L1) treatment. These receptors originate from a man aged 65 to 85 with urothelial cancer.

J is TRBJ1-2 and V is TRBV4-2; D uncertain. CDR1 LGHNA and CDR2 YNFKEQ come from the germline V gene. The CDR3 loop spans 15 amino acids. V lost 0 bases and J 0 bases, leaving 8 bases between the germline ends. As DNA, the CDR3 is TGTGCCAGCAGCCAAGATCCCTCAGCTAACTATGGCTACACCTTC. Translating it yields CASSQDPSANYGYTF.

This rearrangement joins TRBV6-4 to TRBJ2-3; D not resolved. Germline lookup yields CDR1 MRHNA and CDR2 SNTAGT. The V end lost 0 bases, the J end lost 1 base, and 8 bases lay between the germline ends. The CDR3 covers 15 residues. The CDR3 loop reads CASSDSFEGTDTQYF. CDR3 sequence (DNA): TGTGCCAGCAGTGACTCGTTTGAGGGCACAGATACGCAGTATTTT.

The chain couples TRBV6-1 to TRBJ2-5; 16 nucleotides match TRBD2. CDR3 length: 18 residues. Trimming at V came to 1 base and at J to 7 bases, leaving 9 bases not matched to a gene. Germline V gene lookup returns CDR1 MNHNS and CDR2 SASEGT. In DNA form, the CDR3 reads TGTGCCAGCAGTGAAGAGGGGACTAGCGGGGGGGCGAAGGGGACCCAGTACTTC. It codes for CASSEEGTSGGAKGTQYF.

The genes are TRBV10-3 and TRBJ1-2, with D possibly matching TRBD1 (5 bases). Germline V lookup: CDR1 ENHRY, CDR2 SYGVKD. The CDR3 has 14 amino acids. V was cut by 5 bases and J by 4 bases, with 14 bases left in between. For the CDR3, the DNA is TGTGCCATCAGTTCGCCGGGGGGTTCCTATGGCTACACCTTC. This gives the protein CAISSPGGSYGYTF.

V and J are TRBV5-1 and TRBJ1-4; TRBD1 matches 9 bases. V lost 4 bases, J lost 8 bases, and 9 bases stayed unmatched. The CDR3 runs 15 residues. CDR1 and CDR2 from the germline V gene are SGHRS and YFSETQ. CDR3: CASSPNRDRDEKLFF. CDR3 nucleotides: TGCGCCAGCAGCCCCAACCGGGACAGGGACGAAAAACTGTTTTTT.

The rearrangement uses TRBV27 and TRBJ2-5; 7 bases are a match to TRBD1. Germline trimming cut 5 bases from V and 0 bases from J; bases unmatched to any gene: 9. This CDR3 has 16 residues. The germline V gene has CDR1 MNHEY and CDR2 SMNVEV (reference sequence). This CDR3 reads CASSPGTESYQETQYF. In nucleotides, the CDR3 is TGTGCCAGCAGTCCCGGGACAGAGAGCTACCAAGAGACCCAGTACTTC.

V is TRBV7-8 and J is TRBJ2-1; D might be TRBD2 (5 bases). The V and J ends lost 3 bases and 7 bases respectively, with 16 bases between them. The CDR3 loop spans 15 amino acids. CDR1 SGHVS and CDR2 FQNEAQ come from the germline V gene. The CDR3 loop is CASSLSGLIRNEQFF. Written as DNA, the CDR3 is TGTGCCAGCAGCTTGAGCGGACTTATTAGGAATGAGCAGTTCTTC.

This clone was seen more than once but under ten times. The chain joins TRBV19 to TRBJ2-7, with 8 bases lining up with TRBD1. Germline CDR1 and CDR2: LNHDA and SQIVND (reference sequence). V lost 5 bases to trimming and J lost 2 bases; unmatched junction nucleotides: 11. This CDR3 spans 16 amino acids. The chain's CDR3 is CASSPRWGQATYEQYF. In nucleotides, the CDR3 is TGTGCCAGTAGTCCTCGATGGGGACAGGCAACCTACGAGCAGTACTTC.

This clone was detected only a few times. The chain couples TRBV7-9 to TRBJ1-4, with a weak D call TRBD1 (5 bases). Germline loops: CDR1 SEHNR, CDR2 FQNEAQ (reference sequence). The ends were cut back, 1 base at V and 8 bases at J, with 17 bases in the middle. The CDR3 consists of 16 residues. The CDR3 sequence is CASSLGIEGRREKLFF. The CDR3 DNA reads TGTGCCAGCAGCTTAGGCATCGAGGGGAGGAGGGAAAAACTGTTTTTT.

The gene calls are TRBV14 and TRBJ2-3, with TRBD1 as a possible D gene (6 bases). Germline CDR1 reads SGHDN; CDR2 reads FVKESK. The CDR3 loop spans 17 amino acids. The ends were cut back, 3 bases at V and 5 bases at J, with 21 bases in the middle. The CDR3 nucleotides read TGTGCCAGCAGCCACGTCCCGACAGGTTGGGGGCAAGATACGCAGTATTTT. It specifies CASSHVPTGWGQDTQYF.

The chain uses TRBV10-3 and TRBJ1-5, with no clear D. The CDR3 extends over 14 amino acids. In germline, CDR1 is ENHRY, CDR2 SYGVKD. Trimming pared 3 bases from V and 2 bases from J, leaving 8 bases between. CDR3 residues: CAISDGGGNQPQHF. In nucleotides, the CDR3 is TGTGCCATCAGTGACGGAGGAGGCAATCAGCCCCAGCATTTT.

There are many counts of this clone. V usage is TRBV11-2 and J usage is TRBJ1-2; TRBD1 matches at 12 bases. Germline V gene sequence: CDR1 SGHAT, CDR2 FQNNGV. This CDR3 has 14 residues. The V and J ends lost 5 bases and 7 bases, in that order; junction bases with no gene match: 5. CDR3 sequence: CASSPGDRGPGYTF. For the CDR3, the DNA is TGTGCCAGCAGCCCGGGGGACAGGGGGCCTGGCTACACCTTC. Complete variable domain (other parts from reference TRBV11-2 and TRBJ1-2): EAGVAQSPRYKIIEKRQSVAFWCNPISGHATLYWYQQILGQGPKLLIQFQNNGVVDDSQLPKDRFSAERLKGVDSTLKIQPAKLEDSAVYLCASSPGDRGPGYTFGSGTRLTVV.

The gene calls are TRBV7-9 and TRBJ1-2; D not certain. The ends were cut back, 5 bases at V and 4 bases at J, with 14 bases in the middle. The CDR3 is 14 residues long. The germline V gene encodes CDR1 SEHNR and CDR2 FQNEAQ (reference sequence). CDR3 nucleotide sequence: TGTGCCAGCAGCCAGGTCCTCGGAGGCTATGGCTACACCTTC. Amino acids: CASSQVLGGYGYTF. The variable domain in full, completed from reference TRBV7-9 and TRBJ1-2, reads DTGVSQNPRHKITKRGQNVTFRCDPISEHNRLYWYRQTLGQGPEFLTYFQNEAQLEKSRLLSDRFSAERPKGSFSTLEIQRTEQGDSAMYLCASSQVLGGYGYTFGSGTRLTVV.

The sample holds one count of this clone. In nucleotides, the CDR3 is TGTGCCAGCAGAGCCGACAGGGAGCAGCCCCAGCATTTT. Encoded protein: CASRADREQPQHF. This chain links TRBV2 with TRBJ1-5; TRBD1 aligns across 7 bases. The CDR3 consists of 13 residues. Germline CDR1 SNHLY, CDR2 FYNNEI. With V trimmed by 6 bases and J by 7 bases, 6 bases remained unmatched.

The CDR3 coding sequence is TGTGCCAGCAGTTCCCCTGCGTCAGGGGCGGACTATGGCTACACCTTC. Its translation: CASSSPASGADYGYTF. The J gene is TRBJ1-2, the V gene TRBV28; TRBD1 might be the D (6 bases). The V and J ends lost 4 bases and 3 bases respectively, with 18 bases between them. In germline, CDR1 is MDHEN, CDR2 SYDVKM. The CDR3 runs 16 residues.

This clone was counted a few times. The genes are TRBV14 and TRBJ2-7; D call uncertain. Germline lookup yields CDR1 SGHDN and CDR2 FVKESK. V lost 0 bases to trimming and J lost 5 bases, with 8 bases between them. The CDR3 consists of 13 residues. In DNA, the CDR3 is TGTGCCAGCAGCCAAGACTTAGTGGACGAGCAGTACTTC. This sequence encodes CASSQDLVDEQYF.

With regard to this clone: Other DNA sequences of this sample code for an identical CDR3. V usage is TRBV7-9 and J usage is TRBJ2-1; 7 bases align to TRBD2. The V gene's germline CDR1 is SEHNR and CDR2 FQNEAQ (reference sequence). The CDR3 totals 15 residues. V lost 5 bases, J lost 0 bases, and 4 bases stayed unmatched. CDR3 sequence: CASSPTSDSYNEQFF. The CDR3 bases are TGTGCCAGCAGCCCCACTAGCGACTCCTACAATGAGCAGTTCTTC.

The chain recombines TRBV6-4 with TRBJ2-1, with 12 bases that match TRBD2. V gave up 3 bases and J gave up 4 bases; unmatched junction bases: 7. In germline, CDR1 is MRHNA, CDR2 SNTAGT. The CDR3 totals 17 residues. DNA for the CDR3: TGTGCCAGCAGTGATTCTACCACTAGCGGGGGGTACAATGAGCAGTTCTTC. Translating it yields CASSDSTTSGGYNEQFF.

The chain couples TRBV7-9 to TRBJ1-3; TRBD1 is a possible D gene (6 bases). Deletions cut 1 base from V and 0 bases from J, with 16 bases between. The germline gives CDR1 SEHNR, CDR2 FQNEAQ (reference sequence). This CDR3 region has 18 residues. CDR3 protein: CASSLGTGQIASGNTIYF. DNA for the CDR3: TGTGCCAGCAGCTTAGGGACCGGACAGATAGCCTCTGGAAACACCATATATTTT. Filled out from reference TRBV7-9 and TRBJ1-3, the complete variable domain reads DTGVSQNPRHKITKRGQNVTFRCDPISEHNRLYWYRQTLGQGPEFLTYFQNEAQLEKSRLLSDRFSAERPKGSFSTLEIQRTEQGDSAMYLCASSLGTGQIASGNTIYFGEGSWLTVV.

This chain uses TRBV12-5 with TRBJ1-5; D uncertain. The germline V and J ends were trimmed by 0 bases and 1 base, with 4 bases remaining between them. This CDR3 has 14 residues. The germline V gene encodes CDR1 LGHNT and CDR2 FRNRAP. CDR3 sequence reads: CASGLVHSNQPQHF. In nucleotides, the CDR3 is TGTGCTAGTGGTTTGGTACACAGCAATCAGCCCCAGCATTTT. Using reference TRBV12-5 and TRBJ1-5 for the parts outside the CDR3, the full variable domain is DARVTQTPRHKVTEMGQEVTMRCQPILGHNTVFWYRQTMMQGLELLAYFRNRAPLDDSGMPKDRFSAEMPDATLATLKIQPSEPRDSAVYFCASGLVHSNQPQHFGDGTRLSIL.

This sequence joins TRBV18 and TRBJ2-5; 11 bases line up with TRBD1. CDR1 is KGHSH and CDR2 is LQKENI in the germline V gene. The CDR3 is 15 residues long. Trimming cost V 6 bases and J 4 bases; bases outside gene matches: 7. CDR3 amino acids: CASSLSGTGGETQYF. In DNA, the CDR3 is TGTGCCAGCTCGCTGTCCGGGACAGGGGGAGAGACCCAGTACTTC.

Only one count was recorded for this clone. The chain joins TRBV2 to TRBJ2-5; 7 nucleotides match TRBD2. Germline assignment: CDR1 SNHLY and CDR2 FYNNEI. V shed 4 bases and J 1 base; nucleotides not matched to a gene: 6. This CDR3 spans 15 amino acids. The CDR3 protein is CASSARGTTQETQYF. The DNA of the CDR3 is TGTGCCAGCAGTGCAAGAGGGACTACCCAAGAGACCCAGTACTTC.

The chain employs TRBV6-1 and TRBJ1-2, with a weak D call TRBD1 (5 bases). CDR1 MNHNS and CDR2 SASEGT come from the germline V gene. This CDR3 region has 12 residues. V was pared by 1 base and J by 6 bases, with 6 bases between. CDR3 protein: CASSEGGDGYTF. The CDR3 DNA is TGTGCCAGCAGTGAAGGGGGGGATGGCTACACCTTC.

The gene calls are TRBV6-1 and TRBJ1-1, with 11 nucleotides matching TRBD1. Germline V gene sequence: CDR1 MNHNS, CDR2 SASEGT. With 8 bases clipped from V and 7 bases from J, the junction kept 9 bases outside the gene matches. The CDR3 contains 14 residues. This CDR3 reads CASGGGQGANEAFF. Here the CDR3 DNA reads TGTGCCAGCGGGGGAGGACAGGGGGCCAATGAAGCTTTCTTT.

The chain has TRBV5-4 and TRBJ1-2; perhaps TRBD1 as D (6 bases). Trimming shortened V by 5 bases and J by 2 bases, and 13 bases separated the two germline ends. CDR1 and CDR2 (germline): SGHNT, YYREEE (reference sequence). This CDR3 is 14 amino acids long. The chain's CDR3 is CASSIQGFNYGYTF. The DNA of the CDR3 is TGTGCCAGCAGTATACAGGGATTCAACTATGGCTACACCTTC.

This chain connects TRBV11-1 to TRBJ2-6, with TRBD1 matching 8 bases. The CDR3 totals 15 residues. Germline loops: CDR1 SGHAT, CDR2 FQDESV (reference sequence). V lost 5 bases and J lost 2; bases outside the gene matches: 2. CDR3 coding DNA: TGTGCCAGCAGCACACAGGGGGCTGGGGCCAACGTCCTGACTTTC. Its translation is CASSTQGAGANVLTF.

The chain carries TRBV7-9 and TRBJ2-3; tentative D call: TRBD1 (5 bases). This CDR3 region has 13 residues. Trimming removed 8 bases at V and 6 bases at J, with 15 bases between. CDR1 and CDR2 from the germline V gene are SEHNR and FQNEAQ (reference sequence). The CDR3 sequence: CASQGLGHDTQYF. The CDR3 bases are TGTGCCAGCCAAGGTTTAGGACACGATACGCAGTATTTT.